A single sample gave rise to the 18 T cell receptor beta chains below, sequenced in a study of PD-L1 blockade in urothelial cancer. TCRdb's copy holds only in-frame clones and misses some; the assay was immunoSEQ multiplex PCR. In the table there are 45,000 to 50,000 clones, roughly 88% of which are singletons. The sequencing here drew on PBMCs, taken around atezolizumab (anti-PD-L1) treatment. These receptors originate from a man older than 75 with urothelial cancer.

This clone was counted a few times. The gene calls are TRBV5-8 and TRBJ2-2; TRBD2 agrees at 7 bases. The CDR3 contains 16 residues. The germline CDR1 and CDR2 sequences are SGHTS and YDEGEE. Germline trimming cut 3 bases from V and 0 bases from J; bases unmatched to any gene: 5. The CDR3 DNA is TGTGCCAGCAGCTACTCGGGAGGCTCGAACACCGGGGAGCTGTTTTTT. Its protein is CASSYSGGSNTGELFF.

CDR3 protein: CASSLESSTGELFF. The DNA of the CDR3 is TGTGCCAGCAGCCTGGAGTCCAGCACCGGGGAGCTGTTTTTT. The V gene is TRBV11-2, the J gene TRBJ2-2, with D hard to call. CDR1 and CDR2 from the germline V gene are SGHAT and FQNNGV. The CDR3 runs 14 residues. Trimming took off 5 bases at V and 4 bases at J, with 11 bases between the two ends.

This clone has a handful of counts. The chain recombines TRBV5-6 with TRBJ2-3; 16 bases agree with TRBD2. Trimming took 4 bases from V and 4 from J; bases not matched to a gene: 9. The CDR3 extends over 18 amino acids. The germline V gene has CDR1 SGHDT and CDR2 YYEEEE. CDR3 region: CASSGGLAGGPSPDTQYF. The CDR3 bases are TGTGCCAGCAGCGGGGGACTAGCGGGAGGGCCTTCTCCAGATACGCAGTATTTT.

The gene calls are TRBV9 and TRBJ2-7; D possibly corresponds to TRBD2 (6 bases). The CDR3 extends over 13 amino acids. V lost 4 bases and J 5 bases, leaving 13 bases between the germline ends. Germline lookup yields CDR1 SGDLS and CDR2 YYNGEE. The CDR3 nucleotides read TGTGCCAGCAGCTTCAGCGGAGGGAACGAGCAGTACTTC. The encoded protein is CASSFSGGNEQYF.

This chain connects TRBV2 to TRBJ2-3; TRBD2 matches at 8 bases. The V gene end was trimmed by 6 bases and the J gene end by 1 base; junction bases not matched to a gene: 3. Germline V lookup: CDR1 SNHLY, CDR2 FYNNEI. This CDR3 is built from 14 residues. CDR3 bases: TGTGCCAGCAGGATTAGCGGGGGCACAGATACGCAGTATTTT. It translates to CASRISGGTDTQYF.

The chain carries TRBV15 and TRBJ2-5, with D tentatively TRBD2 (6 bases). V was shortened by 4 bases and J by 2 bases, with 11 bases between the two germline ends. Germline lookup yields CDR1 LNHNV and CDR2 YYDKDF (reference sequence). The CDR3 covers 14 residues. CDR3 sequence: CATSNGGQQETQYF. CDR3 DNA sequence: TGTGCCACCAGCAACGGAGGGCAGCAAGAGACCCAGTACTTC.

This clone appeared once. The chain uses TRBV7-8 and TRBJ2-7, with 7 positions matching TRBD1. V was pared by 5 bases and J by 1 base, with 5 bases of the junction left unmatched. CDR1 is SGHVS, CDR2 FQNEAQ, per germline. CDR3 length: 14 residues. DNA for the CDR3: TGTGCCAGCAGCGTACCGGGACAGTCCTACGAGCAGTACTTC. Translating gives CASSVPGQSYEQYF.

The chain joins TRBV19 to TRBJ2-2; D possibly corresponds to TRBD2 (7 bases). The V and J ends lost 6 bases and 1 base respectively, with 12 bases between them. Germline lookup yields CDR1 LNHDA and CDR2 SQIVND (reference sequence). The CDR3 totals 15 residues. CDR3 nucleotide sequence: TGTGCCAGTAGCGGCGGGGGCGGGAACACCGGGGAGCTGTTTTTT. As protein: CASSGGGGNTGELFF. Drawing the rest from reference TRBV19 and TRBJ2-2, the complete variable domain is DGGITQSPKYLFRKEGQNVTLSCEQNLNHDAMYWYRQDPGQGLRLIYYSQIVNDFQKGDIAEGYSVSREKKESFPLTVTSAQKNPTAFYLCASSGGGGNTGELFFGEGSRLTVL.

The table lists this clone with a count of one. CDR3 loop: CASSRSGGSNQPQHF. CDR3 nucleotides: TGTGCCAGCAGCCGATCAGGAGGCAGCAATCAGCCCCAGCATTTT. The chain combines TRBV7-9 with TRBJ1-5; D call uncertain. The germline V and J ends were trimmed by 5 bases and 1 base, with 12 bases remaining between them. The CDR3 runs to 15 residues. Germline V gene data show CDR1 as SEHNR and CDR2 as FQNEAQ (reference sequence).

The V and J genes are TRBV6-5 and TRBJ2-1, with D uncertain. Per germline, CDR1 MNHEY and CDR2 SVGAGI. CDR3 length: 12 amino acids. The V end was cut by 6 bases, the J end by 1 base, with 4 bases between. In DNA, the CDR3 is TGTGCCAGCAGCGGTTCCTACAATGAGCAGTTCTTC. This gives the protein CASSGSYNEQFF.

The chain links TRBV4-2 to TRBJ2-1; D is unclear. V was clipped by 1 base and J by 4 bases, with 5 bases between them. Germline CDR1 and CDR2: LGHNA and YNFKEQ. This CDR3 has 13 residues. CDR3 residues: CASSQASYNEQFF. The CDR3 DNA reads as TGTGCCAGCAGCCAAGCTTCGTACAATGAGCAGTTCTTC.

The chain joins TRBV7-2 to TRBJ2-1, with D possibly matching TRBD2 (7 bases). Germline values: CDR1 SGHTA, CDR2 FQGNSA. V was clipped by 1 base and J by 0 bases, with 10 bases between them. The CDR3 runs to 16 residues. The CDR3 DNA sequence: TGTGCCAGCAGCTTAGGAGGGGGGGCCTCCTACAATGAGCAGTTCTTC. Protein product: CASSLGGGASYNEQFF.

This chain uses TRBV7-9 with TRBJ2-7; 8 bases map to TRBD1. V dropped 4 bases and J dropped 4; count of bases not matched to a gene: 3. CDR3 length equals 13 residues. Per germline, CDR1 SEHNR and CDR2 FQNEAQ (reference sequence). The CDR3 nucleotides are TGTGCCAGCAGCTGGGGACAGGTTTACGAGCAGTACTTC. Its protein product is CASSWGQVYEQYF.

V gene TRBV9 combines with J gene TRBJ2-2; possibly TRBD2 for D (5 bases). The CDR3 extends over 16 amino acids. Germline CDR1 and CDR2: SGDLS and YYNGEE. V shed 0 bases and J shed 4 bases, with 13 bases lying between them. The CDR3 loop reads CASSVEGGRRTGELFF. The CDR3 DNA is TGTGCCAGCAGCGTAGAGGGTGGGAGACGCACCGGGGAGCTGTTTTTT.

V usage is TRBV10-3 and J usage is TRBJ1-2, with D unclear. Germline CDR1 reads ENHRY; CDR2 reads SYGVKD. Trimming removed 3 bases from V and 4 bases from J, with 12 bases in between. CDR3 length equals 14 residues. The CDR3 spells CAISDPVIIYGYTF. The CDR3 bases are TGTGCCATCAGTGATCCGGTGATCATCTATGGCTACACCTTC.

V gene TRBV11-2 combines with J gene TRBJ2-6; 8 bases map to TRBD1. The CDR3 is 16 residues long. With 6 bases clipped from V and 2 bases from J, the junction kept 6 bases outside the gene matches. In germline, CDR1 is SGHAT, CDR2 FQNNGV. Here the CDR3 DNA reads TGTGCCAGCAGGGTCCAGGGGGCGGCTGGGGCCAACGTCCTGACTTTC. Encoded protein: CASRVQGAAGANVLTF.

CDR3 DNA sequence: TGTGCCAGTACCGGGCTAGCGGGAGGGTACAATGAGCAGTTCTTC. It is translated as CASTGLAGGYNEQFF. The chain combines TRBV19 with TRBJ2-1; 12 bases are shared with TRBD2. Germline V gene lookup returns CDR1 LNHDA and CDR2 SQIVND (reference sequence). This CDR3 is built from 15 residues. Trimming at V came to 7 bases and at J to 4 bases, leaving 5 bases not matched to a gene.

J is TRBJ2-1 and V is TRBV7-6, with D maybe TRBD2 (5 bases). The CDR3 spans 16 residues. Trimming removed 2 bases from V and 1 base from J, with 12 bases in between. CDR1 is SGHVS and CDR2 is FNYEAQ in the germline V gene. The CDR3 loop is CASSLQMSGSYNEQFF. In DNA, the CDR3 is TGTGCCAGCAGCTTACAAATGTCGGGGTCCTACAATGAGCAGTTCTTC.